The 9 T cell receptor beta chains listed next were all sequenced from one sample in a study of TIL therapy for anti-PD-1-resistant metastatic lung cancer. The time point denotes: pre-treatment sample, taken before nivolumab and TIL therapy. The libraries were made with immunoSEQ v3. This table comes from immunoSEQ multiplex PCR, and its TCRdb copy is limited to in-frame clones, with some not included. The sample gives tens of thousands of clones, around 79% of which show up once; about 2% is in the top ten. The sequencing used blood, collected at baseline. These receptors all come from a person aged 25 to 79 with non-small cell lung cancer.

The chain's CDR3 is CASSVTSVQETQYF. The CDR3 nucleotides are TGTGCCAGCAGTGTGACTAGCGTTCAAGAGACCCAGTACTTC. The chain carries TRBV2 and TRBJ2-5, with 8 bases lining up with TRBD2. This CDR3 has 14 residues. Trimming took 4 bases from V and 2 from J; bases not matched to a gene: 3. Germline CDR1 reads SNHLY; CDR2 reads FYNNEI.

The J gene is TRBJ2-5, the V gene TRBV18, with 8 bases that match TRBD1. The CDR3 loop spans 14 amino acids. V lost 6 bases to trimming and J lost 4 bases; unmatched junction nucleotides: 7. The V gene's germline CDR1 is KGHSH and CDR2 LQKENI. CDR3 in amino acids: CASSAGTGGETQYF. In DNA, the CDR3 is TGTGCCAGCTCCGCCGGGACAGGCGGAGAGACCCAGTACTTC.

This chain connects TRBV28 to TRBJ2-7, with TRBD2 matching over 7 bases. Trimming removed 7 bases from V and 6 bases from J; junction bases left unmatched: 15. Germline V CDR1 and CDR2: MDHEN, SYDVKM. The CDR3 covers 15 residues. CDR3 sequence: CASTKSGTNHGEQYF. The CDR3 DNA reads as TGTGCCAGCACAAAGAGCGGGACTAACCACGGCGAGCAGTACTTC.

CDR3 amino acids: CAWSKILGTGYF. CDR3 bases: TGTGCCTGGAGTAAAATACTCGGGACAGGGTACTTC. The chain recombines TRBV30 with TRBJ2-5, with TRBD1 identical over 8 bases. V shed 2 bases and J 13 bases; nucleotides not matched to a gene: 9. The CDR3 length is 12 residues. CDR1 is GTSNPN, CDR2 SVGIG, per germline (reference sequence).

The CDR3 region is CASSLGGRTEAFF. The CDR3 DNA reads as TGTGCCAGCAGCTTGGGGGGTCGGACTGAAGCTTTCTTT. V and J are TRBV7-9 and TRBJ1-1, with D tentatively TRBD1 (5 bases). The V end lost 3 bases, the J end lost 5 bases, and 10 bases lay between the germline ends. The CDR3 covers 13 residues. Germline loops: CDR1 SEHNR, CDR2 FQNEAQ (reference sequence).

The chain employs TRBV6-6 and TRBJ2-2, with a tentative D call TRBD2 (5 bases). V shed 5 bases and J shed 2 bases, with 9 bases lying between them. Germline CDR1 and CDR2: MNHNY and SVGAGI (reference sequence). The CDR3 has 14 residues. CDR3 region: CASSPGFNTGELFF. CDR3 sequence (DNA): TGTGCCAGCAGTCCGGGATTCAACACCGGGGAGCTGTTTTTT.

The rearrangement joins TRBV7-9 to TRBJ2-5; D is undetermined. Trimming removed 4 bases from V and 2 bases from J, with 20 bases in between. Germline CDR1 and CDR2: SEHNR and FQNEAQ (reference sequence). This CDR3 contains 17 residues. CDR3 sequence (DNA): TGTGCCAGCAGCTCGATGGGGAATCTGCGAAGGCAAGAGACCCAGTACTTC. This gives the protein CASSSMGNLRRQETQYF. The whole variable domain, filled in from reference TRBV7-9 and TRBJ2-5, reads DTGVSQNPRHKITKRGQNVTFRCDPISEHNRLYWYRQTLGQGPEFLTYFQNEAQLEKSRLLSDRFSAERPKGSFSTLEIQRTEQGDSAMYLCASSSMGNLRRQETQYFGPGTRLLVL.

The chain employs TRBV6-1 and TRBJ2-7; 10 nucleotides match TRBD1. J lost 4 bases, V lost 2 bases, and 11 bases had no gene match. This CDR3 is 17 amino acids long. Germline CDR1 and CDR2: MNHNS and SASEGT. The CDR3 DNA is TGTGCCAGCAGTGAACCTTGGGGACAGGGGAAGCGGTACGAGCAGTACTTC. It yields the protein CASSEPWGQGKRYEQYF.

J is TRBJ2-3 and V is TRBV29-1; D may be TRBD2 (7 bases). The CDR3 has 12 residues. Germline V gene lookup returns CDR1 SQVTM and CDR2 ANQGSEA. Trimming stripped 2 bases from V and 6 bases from J, with 9 bases between. This CDR3 reads CSVEWGGDTQYF. The CDR3 DNA is TGCAGCGTTGAATGGGGGGGCGATACGCAGTATTTT.